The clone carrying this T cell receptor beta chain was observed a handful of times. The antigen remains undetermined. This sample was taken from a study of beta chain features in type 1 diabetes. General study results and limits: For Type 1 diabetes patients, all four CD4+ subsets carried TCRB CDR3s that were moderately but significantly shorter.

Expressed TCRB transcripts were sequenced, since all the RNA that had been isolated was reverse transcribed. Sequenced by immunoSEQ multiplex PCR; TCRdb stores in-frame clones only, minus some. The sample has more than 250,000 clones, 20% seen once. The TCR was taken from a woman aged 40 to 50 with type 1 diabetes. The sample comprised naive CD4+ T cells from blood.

The CDR3, as DNA: TGTGCCAGCAGTCCTCCTCCCGACTGGGGGGGCTGGGGTACGCAGTATTTT. Translation gives CASSPPPDWGGWGTQYF. The V and J genes are TRBV28 and TRBJ2-3; possibly TRBD2 for D (7 bases). CDR1 and CDR2 (germline): MDHEN, SYDVKM. V dropped 5 bases and J dropped 8 bases, with 26 bases sitting between them. This CDR3 contains 17 residues.